A selection of T cell receptor beta chains follows, all from one sample in a study of blood T cell repertoires in COVID-19. Some clones are missing from TCRdb's copy, which holds only in-frame ones; the method was immunoSEQ multiplex PCR. This table has about 150,000 clones, around 90% appearing once. The sequencing input was PBMCs or T cells enriched from blood (not recorded which). These receptors all come from a woman in her thirties or forties who had been exposed to COVID-19. CDR3s include the opening cysteine and the closing phenylalanine or tryptophan.

TRBV27	TRBJ1-5	CASSSNRKNQPQHF
TRBV4-1	TRBJ2-7	CASSQGRGSYEQYF
TRBV7-3	TRBJ1-1	CASSLGNRGEAFF
TRBV29-1	TRBJ2-7	CSVEGQGREQYF
TRBV9	TRBJ2-2	CASSFRGTGELFF
TRBV9	TRBJ2-1	CASNTGTGGFEQFF
TRBV27	TRBJ1-1	CASSLRQGAYDTEAFF
TRBV4-1	TRBJ2-2	CASSLPTPGQGTGELFF
TRBV27	TRBJ1-2	CASSRAGARGYTF
TRBV2	TRBJ1-4	CASSELGVNEKLFF
TRBV19	TRBJ2-2	CASRPGLAGVSGELFF
TRBV25-1	TRBJ1-5	CASSEGFHQPQHF
TRBV19	TRBJ1-5	CASSIIGSGQPQHF
TRBV18	TRBJ2-7	CASLVEQYF
TRBV5-1	TRBJ1-1	CASRQTDRSNTEAFF
TRBV6-2/TRBV6-3	TRBJ2-5	CASSYRGRPETQYF
TRBV29-1	TRBJ2-1	CSVEGGFGTTSSYNEQFF
TRBV6-2/TRBV6-3	TRBJ1-3	CASGLRNGNTIYF
TRBV27	TRBJ1-1	CASRLGTGGINTEAFF
TRBV3-1/TRBV3-2	TRBJ1-2	CASSQTRNGYTF
TRBV5-1	TRBJ1-5	CASRRDSNQPQHF
TRBV19	TRBJ1-1	CASSPGTEAFF
TRBV27	TRBJ2-7	CASSASVTYEQYF
TRBV5-1	TRBJ2-2	CASSHSLNSGGYTGELFF
TRBV5-3	TRBJ2-5	CARSLQVAGGLGETQYF
TRBV2	TRBJ1-5	CASSALRSTISNQPQHF
TRBV6-5	TRBJ2-5	CASSSLGGTQETQYF
TRBV5-1	TRBJ2-1	CASSATSGSVNEQFF
TRBV5-4	TRBJ1-1	CASSLRGPTEAFF
TRBV11-2	TRBJ1-1	CASSFVPGPFEAFF
TRBV4-3	TRBJ2-1	CASSQDLAGHYNEQFF
TRBV5-1	TRBJ1-4	CASSREQGQKLFF
TRBV12-5	TRBJ1-5	CASGLGRSPNQPQHF
TRBV11-2	TRBJ1-1	CASSLQRGTEAFF
TRBV6-1	TRBJ2-1	CASSESFYNEQFF